One and the same sample provided the 10 T cell receptor beta chains below, sequenced in a study of identical twins' blood T cells. TCRdb reprocessed the 5' RACE reads via MiXCR and lists one record per CDR3 protein. The table includes about 370,000 distinct CDR3 sequences, about 28% detected once. The material sequenced was PBMCs. These receptors were obtained from a woman between 18 and 50 years old in good health.

Notes on this clonotype: A single base separates this from a much larger clone, so it may be a read error. The genes are TRBV6-5 and TRBJ1-1; D unclear. The CDR3 has 11 amino acids. Germline loops: CDR1 MNHEY, CDR2 SVGAGI. CDR3 nucleotides: TGTGCCAGCAGCATCCTTGGCGAAGCTCTCTTT. Amino acids: CASSILGEALF.

This clonotype was observed a few times. The chain has TRBV30 and TRBJ2-1, with TRBD2 matching over 8 bases. CDR3 size: 14 residues. Germline-derived CDR1 and CDR2 are GTSNPN and SVGIG (reference sequence). With V trimmed by 7 bases and J by 0 bases, 5 bases remained unmatched. CDR3 coding DNA: TGTGCCTTGAAGCGGGAGAGCTCCTACAATGAGCAGTTCTTC. Protein product: CALKRESSYNEQFF. The whole variable domain, filled in from reference TRBV30 and TRBJ2-1, reads SQTIHQWPATLVQPVGSPLSLECTVEGTSNPNLYWYRQAAGRGLQLLFYSVGIGQISSEVPQNLSASRPQDRQFILSSKKLLLSDSGFYLCALKRESSYNEQFFGPGTRLTVL.

This clonotype occurred a few times. The chain recombines TRBV28 with TRBJ1-2; a weak D match, TRBD1 (5 bases). Germline CDR1 is MDHEN and CDR2 is SYDVKM. Trimming took 7 bases from V and 8 from J, leaving 14 bases between them. CDR3 length: 12 amino acids. In DNA form, the CDR3 reads TGTGCCAGCACCCGGACTCAGGGAGGCTACACCTTC. Protein product: CASTRTQGGYTF.

A few counts support this clonotype. The chain joins TRBV19 to TRBJ1-3; D unresolved. Looked up from germline, CDR1 is LNHDA and CDR2 is SQIVND (reference sequence). Trimming cost V 3 bases and J 1 base, with 13 bases left between them. CDR3 size: 16 residues. The CDR3 here is CASSMEGQGSGNTIYF. The CDR3 DNA follows: TGTGCCAGTAGTATGGAGGGTCAAGGTTCTGGAAACACCATATATTTT.

The chain recombines TRBV12-3 or TRBV12-4 with TRBJ2-7, with 7 bases matching TRBD1. With V trimmed by 1 base and J by 5 bases, 5 bases remained unmatched. This CDR3 has 14 amino acids. The CDR3 DNA sequence: TGTGCCAGCAGTTTAGTTACAGGGGTGAACGAGCAGTACTTC. Residues: CASSLVTGVNEQYF.

The chain recombines TRBV19 with TRBJ1-1; no definite D call. The CDR3 extends over 14 amino acids. Trimming shortened V by 2 bases and J by 1 base, and 8 bases separated the two germline ends. Germline V gives CDR1 LNHDA, CDR2 SQIVND (reference sequence). As DNA, the CDR3 is TGTGCCAGTAGTATAAAATTGCCGAACACTGAAGCTTTCTTT. Protein: CASSIKLPNTEAFF.

This clonotype was counted many times. V is TRBV3-1 and J is TRBJ1-2; no firm D call. Germline lookup yields CDR1 LGHDT and CDR2 YNNKEL (reference sequence). The ends were cut back, 0 bases at V and 6 bases at J, with 8 bases in the middle. The CDR3 length is 13 residues. The CDR3 region has the DNA TGTGCCAGCAGCCAAGAGGGTTTCAATGGCTACACCTTC. Amino acids: CASSQEGFNGYTF.

This clonotype has just a few counts. The CDR3 DNA reads as TGTGCCAGCTCACCAGGGACGGGGGCACATGGCTACACCTTC. Its translation: CASSPGTGAHGYTF. J is TRBJ1-2 and V is TRBV18, with D possibly matching TRBD1 (6 bases). This CDR3 has 14 residues. Trimming took 2 bases from V and 6 from J, leaving 13 bases between them. Germline CDR1 KGHSH, CDR2 LQKENI.

This CDR3 reads CASPLFASTGSNTEAFF. The CDR3, as DNA: TGCGCCAGCCCATTGTTCGCATCTACAGGTTCGAACACTGAAGCTTTCTTT. J is TRBJ1-1 and V is TRBV5-1; perhaps TRBD1 as D (5 bases). This CDR3 region has 17 residues. V gave up 7 bases and J gave up 1 base, with 23 bases separating them. The germline CDR1 and CDR2 sequences are SGHRS and YFSETQ.

CDR3 bases: TGTGCCATCCAAGCAGGGCGGAGCGGGGAGCTGTTTTTT. As protein: CAIQAGRSGELFF. This chain uses TRBV10-3 with TRBJ2-2, with a weak D call TRBD1 (5 bases). V lost 8 bases to trimming and J lost 7 bases, with 14 bases between them. CDR3 length equals 13 residues. CDR1 is ENHRY and CDR2 is SYGVKD in the germline V gene.